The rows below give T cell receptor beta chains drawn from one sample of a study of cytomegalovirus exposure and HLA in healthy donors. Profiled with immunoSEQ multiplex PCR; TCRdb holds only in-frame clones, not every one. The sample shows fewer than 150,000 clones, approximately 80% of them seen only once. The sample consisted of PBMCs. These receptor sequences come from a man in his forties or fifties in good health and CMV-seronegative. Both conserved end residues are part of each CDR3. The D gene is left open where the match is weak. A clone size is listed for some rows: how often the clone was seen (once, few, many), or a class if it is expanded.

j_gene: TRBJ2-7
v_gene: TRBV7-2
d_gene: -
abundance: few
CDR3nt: TGTGCCAGCAGCTTAGTTGGATCGGCAGGGCGTTTCTCCTACGAGCAGTACTTC
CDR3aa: CASSLVGSAGRFSYEQYF

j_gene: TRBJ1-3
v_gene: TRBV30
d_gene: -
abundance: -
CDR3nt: TGTGCCTGGACCCCTCAGGGAAATGCCCCCTCTGGAAACACCATATATTTT
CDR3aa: CAWTPQGNAPSGNTIYF

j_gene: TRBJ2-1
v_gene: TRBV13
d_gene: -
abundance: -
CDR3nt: TGTGCCAGCAGCTTACGGAGGCCCCCGGTCGACAATGAGCAGTTCTTC
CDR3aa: CASSLRRPPVDNEQFF

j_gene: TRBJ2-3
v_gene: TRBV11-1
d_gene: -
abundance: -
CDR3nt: TGTGCCAGCAGCCTCGGGACAGATACGCAGTATTTT
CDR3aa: CASSLGTDTQYF

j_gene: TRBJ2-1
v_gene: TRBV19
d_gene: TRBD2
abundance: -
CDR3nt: TGTGCCAGTAGCGATTCTCGTGGCGGGAGGGCCTACAATGAGCAGTTCTTC
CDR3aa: CASSDSRGGRAYNEQFF

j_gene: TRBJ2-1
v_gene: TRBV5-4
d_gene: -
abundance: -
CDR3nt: TGTGCCAGCAGCCTATACAATGAGCAGTTCTTC
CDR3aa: CASSLYNEQFF

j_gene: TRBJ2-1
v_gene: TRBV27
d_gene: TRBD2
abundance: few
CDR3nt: TGTGCCAGCAGTTTAAAGGAGGGAGGGCCCAATGAGCAGTTCTTC
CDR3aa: CASSLKEGGPNEQFF

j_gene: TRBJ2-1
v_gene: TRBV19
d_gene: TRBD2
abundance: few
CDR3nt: TGTGCCAGTAGTACCCGGACTAGCGGGAGCAATGAGCAGTTCTTC
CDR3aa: CASSTRTSGSNEQFF

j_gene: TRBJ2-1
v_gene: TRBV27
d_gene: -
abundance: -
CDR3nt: TGTGCCAGCAGCGGAGGGCGGAGCTCCTACAATGAGCAGTTCTTC
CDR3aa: CASSGGRSSYNEQFF

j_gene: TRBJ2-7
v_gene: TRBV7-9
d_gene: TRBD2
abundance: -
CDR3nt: TGTGCCAGCAGCCCCTCTTGGGCGGCTAGCGGGAAAGGGGAGCAGTACTTC
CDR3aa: CASSPSWAASGKGEQYF

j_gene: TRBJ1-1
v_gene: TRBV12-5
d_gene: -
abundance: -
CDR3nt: TGTGCTAGTGGTTTGGTCCCAGGGCCAGGGGTCGGGGACACTGAAGCTTTCTTT
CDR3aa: CASGLVPGPGVGDTEAFF

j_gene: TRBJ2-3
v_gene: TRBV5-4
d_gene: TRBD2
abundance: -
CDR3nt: TGTGCCAGCACTAGCGGGAGGGCCACAGATACGCAGTATTTT
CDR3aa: CASTSGRATDTQYF

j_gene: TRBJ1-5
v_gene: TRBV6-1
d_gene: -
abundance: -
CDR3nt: TGTGCCAGCAGTCCCGGGACTACTAGCAATCAGCCCCAGCATTTT
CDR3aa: CASSPGTTSNQPQHF

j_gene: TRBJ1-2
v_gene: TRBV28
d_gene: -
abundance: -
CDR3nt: TGTGCCAGCAGCCCTTTGGGGGCGTCTGACTATGGCTACACCTTC
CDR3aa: CASSPLGASDYGYTF

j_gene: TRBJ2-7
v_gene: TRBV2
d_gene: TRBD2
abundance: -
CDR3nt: TGTGCCAGCAGTGAATCAAGGACTAGCGGGATGAACGAGCAGTACTTC
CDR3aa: CASSESRTSGMNEQYF

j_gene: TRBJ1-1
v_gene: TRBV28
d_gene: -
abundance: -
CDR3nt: TGTGCCAGCAGCACGGGGTTTATTGAAGCTTTCTTT
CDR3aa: CASSTGFIEAFF

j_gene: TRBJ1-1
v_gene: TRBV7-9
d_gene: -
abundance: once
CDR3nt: TGTGCCAGCAGCTTACAGGGGATGGGGAACACTGAAGCTTTCTTT
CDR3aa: CASSLQGMGNTEAFF

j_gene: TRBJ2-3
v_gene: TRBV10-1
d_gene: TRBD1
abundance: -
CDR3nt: TGCGCCATCGCTCTGTCCCGGGACAGGCGACGCACAGATACGCAGTATTTT
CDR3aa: CAIALSRDRRRTDTQYF

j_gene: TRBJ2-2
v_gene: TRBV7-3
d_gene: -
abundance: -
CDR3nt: TGTGCCAGTAAACAGGCGAACACCGGGGAGCTGTTTTTT
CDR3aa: CASKQANTGELFF

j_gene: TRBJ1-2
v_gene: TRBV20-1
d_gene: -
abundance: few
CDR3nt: TGCAGGCCCAGCGGGGACTATGGCTACACCTTC
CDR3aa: CRPSGDYGYTF